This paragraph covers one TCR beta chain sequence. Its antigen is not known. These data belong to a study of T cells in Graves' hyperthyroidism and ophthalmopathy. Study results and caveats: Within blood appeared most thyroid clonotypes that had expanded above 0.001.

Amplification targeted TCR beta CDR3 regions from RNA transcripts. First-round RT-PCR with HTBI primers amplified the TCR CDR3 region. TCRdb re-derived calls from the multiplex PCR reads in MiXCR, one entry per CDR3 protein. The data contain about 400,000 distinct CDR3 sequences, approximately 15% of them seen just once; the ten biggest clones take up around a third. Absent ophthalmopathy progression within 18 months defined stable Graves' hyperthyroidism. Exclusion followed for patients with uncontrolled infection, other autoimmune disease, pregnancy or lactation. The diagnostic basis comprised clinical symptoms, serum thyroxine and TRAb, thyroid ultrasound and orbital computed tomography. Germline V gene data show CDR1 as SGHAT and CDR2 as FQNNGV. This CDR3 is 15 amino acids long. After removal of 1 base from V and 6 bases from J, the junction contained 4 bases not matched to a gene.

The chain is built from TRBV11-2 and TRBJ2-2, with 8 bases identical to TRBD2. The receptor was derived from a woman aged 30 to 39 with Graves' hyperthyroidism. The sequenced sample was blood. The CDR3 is CASSLVAGSPGELFF. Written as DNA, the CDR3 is TGTGCCAGCAGCTTAGTAGCGGGGTCACCCGGGGAGCTGTTTTTT.